The clone carrying this T cell receptor beta chain came up once. Its antigen is not identified. Germline-derived CDR1 and CDR2 are MNHEY and SMNVEV (reference sequence). The CDR3 is 11 amino acids. The V and J ends lost 8 bases and 6 bases respectively, with 7 bases between them. This specimen comes from a study of cytomegalovirus exposure and HLA in healthy donors. Study-level results: Of the V segments, some could not be distinguished, including TRBV6-2 and TRBV6-3, and were excluded. V- and J-gene trimming of TCR beta was linked (in a later analysis) to a missense DCLRE1C variant.

The PCR contained 60 Vbeta and 13 Jbeta primers. Only in-frame clones appear in the TCRdb table, and some are missing; sequencing was by immunoSEQ multiplex PCR. The table lists about 210,000 clones, 85% of them singletons, with roughly 0.22% in the top ten. The origin of this receptor is a girl aged 2-15 years in good health and CMV-seronegative. Sequenced input: PBMCs. The gene calls are TRBV27 and TRBJ2-2; D is uncertain. CDR3 protein: CASLRAGELFF. CDR3 sequence (DNA): TGTGCCAGCCTCCGTGCCGGGGAGCTGTTTTTT.